Below are 3 T cell receptor beta chains sequenced from a single sample in a study of vaccination effects on CD4 cells after COVID-19. Repertoires were generated with immunoSEQ multiplex PCR, while TCRdb's copy carries only in-frame clones and drops some. Of approximately 50,000 clones detected, roughly 76% appear once; the ten largest clones hold about an eighth. No antigen has been assigned to these receptors. Investigators separated out CD4+ T cells once around nine days of culture had passed. Sequences were derived from CD4+ T cells from PBMCs cultured without peptide, sampled before COVID-19 vaccination. The receptors here all came from a human donor who had a prior SARS-CoV-2 infection.

The chain has TRBV5-1 and TRBJ2-5; 8 positions match TRBD1. This CDR3 comprises 17 residues. J lost 0 bases, V lost 3 bases, and 10 bases had no gene match. Looked up from germline, CDR1 is SGHRS and CDR2 is YFSETQ. Here the CDR3 reads CASSSPPGQAHQETQYF. As DNA, the CDR3 is TGCGCCAGCAGCTCCCCGCCGGGACAGGCACACCAAGAGACCCAGTACTTC.

The CDR3 region has the DNA TGTGCCAGCAGTGAGACTCCCAATGAGCAGTTCTTC. The encoded protein is CASSETPNEQFF. The chain joins TRBV2 to TRBJ2-1; no clear D. CDR1 and CDR2 from the germline V gene are SNHLY and FYNNEI. The ends were cut back, 3 bases at V and 6 bases at J, with 6 bases in the middle. This CDR3 has 12 amino acids. The full variable domain, in which reference TRBV2 and TRBJ2-1 provide the parts outside the CDR3, is EPEVTQTPSHQVTQMGQEVILRCVPISNHLYFYWYRQILGQKVEFLVSFYNNEISEKSEIFDDQFSVERPDGSNFTLKIRSTKLEDSAMYFCASSETPNEQFFGPGTRLTVL.

This chain connects TRBV7-2 to TRBJ1-1; perhaps TRBD1 as D (6 bases). The CDR3 contains 14 residues. Trimming removed 3 bases at V and 10 bases at J, with 18 bases between. From germline, CDR1 is SGHTA and CDR2 FQGNSA. This CDR3 reads CASSFEQGGRGAFF. The CDR3 nucleotides are TGTGCCAGCAGCTTCGAACAGGGCGGAAGGGGAGCTTTCTTT.